Listed here are 19 T cell receptor beta chains from one sample, sequenced in a study of T cell changes during pregnancy in multiple sclerosis (dated by TCRdb to about 2019). Library construction relied on the immunoSEQ multiplex PCR assay. Sourced from immuneACCESS, this table was stored by TCRdb with only in-frame sequences that have V and J called. A share of the clones is absent; for the studies checked, an unresolved V gene accounts for under half, and the remainder has no known explanation. The table for this sample lists under 95,000 clones; roughly 94% of them were counted only once. The ten largest clonotypes hold 0.8% to 1% of the sample. The specimen was peripheral blood, collected in the second trimester of pregnancy. All receptors come from a female donor in good health, enrolled as a control in a pregnancy study.

CDR3 bases: TGTGCCAGCAGTTTCGGCGGGGTTGGGCAGCCCCAGCATTTT. This translates into CASSFGGVGQPQHF. J is TRBJ1-5 and V is TRBV28; D unclear. CDR1 is MDHEN and CDR2 is SYDVKM in the germline V gene. Trimming removed 3 bases at V and 7 bases at J, with 13 bases between. This CDR3 is built from 14 residues.

The chain is built from TRBV27 and TRBJ1-2, with 8 bases that match TRBD1. The CDR3 spans 14 residues. V trimming: 3 bases; J trimming: 4 bases; junction bases outside the gene matches: 4. The germline gives CDR1 MNHEY, CDR2 SMNVEV (reference sequence). The CDR3, as DNA: TGTGCCAGCAGTTTTTCTACAGGGGGCTATGGCTACACCTTC. It codes for CASSFSTGGYGYTF.

V and J are TRBV5-1 and TRBJ2-1; TRBD1 matches 9 bases. The V gene end was trimmed by 4 bases and the J gene end by 4 bases; junction bases not matched to a gene: 9. From germline, CDR1 is SGHRS and CDR2 YFSETQ. This CDR3 is built from 16 residues. The CDR3 DNA reads TGCGCCAGCAGCCCCCGGACAGGGGTTGGGTACAATGAGCAGTTCTTC. This encodes CASSPRTGVGYNEQFF.

V is TRBV6-1 and J is TRBJ1-1; TRBD1 matches at 12 bases. In germline, CDR1 is MNHNS, CDR2 SASEGT. The CDR3 contains 17 residues. Trimming removed 1 base from V and 3 bases from J; junction bases left unmatched: 6. The CDR3 nucleotides are TGTGCCAGCAGTGAAGGGGACAGGGGGCGAAGGCACACTGAAGCTTTCTTT. Encoded protein: CASSEGDRGRRHTEAFF.

V is TRBV5-1 and J is TRBJ2-7, with D possibly TRBD1 on 6 matching bases. The CDR3 has 17 amino acids. Between the trimmed V and J ends, which lost 4 bases and 5 bases, there was a span of 25 bases. Germline V gives CDR1 SGHRS, CDR2 YFSETQ. The DNA of the CDR3 is TGCGCCAGCAGCCCTAAAAGGTTGACAGGCATGTGGGACGAGCAGTACTTC. Its protein product is CASSPKRLTGMWDEQYF.

The CDR3 DNA reads as TGTGCCAGCAGTGGGACTAGCGTCTACAATGAGCAGTTCTTC. It translates to CASSGTSVYNEQFF. This chain uses TRBV2 with TRBJ2-1, with 9 bases lining up with TRBD2. Germline V gene data show CDR1 as SNHLY and CDR2 as FYNNEI. The length of the CDR3 is 14 residues. V was clipped by 4 bases and J by 3 bases; unmatched bases: 1.

This chain joins TRBV23-1 and TRBJ1-2; D remains unclear. TRBV23-1 is noted as an ORF with a role that remains uncertain. CDR3 length equals 12 residues. The V gene lost 3 bases and the J gene lost 4 bases, with 6 bases spanning the gap. CDR3 loop: CASSHGRYGYTF. The DNA for the CDR3 is TGCGCCAGCAGTCACGGTCGCTATGGCTACACCTTC.

The rearrangement links TRBV29-1 to TRBJ2-7, with D tentatively TRBD2 (6 bases). Germline-derived CDR1 and CDR2 are SQVTM and ANQGSEA. V dropped 4 bases and J dropped 6 bases, with 16 bases sitting between them. There are 13 residues in the CDR3. CDR3 DNA sequence: TGCAGCGTTGCCATGGAGGGAAGTAGCGAGCAGTACTTC. Protein product: CSVAMEGSSEQYF.

The rearrangement links TRBV4-2 to TRBJ2-7; 9 bases map to TRBD2. CDR1 and CDR2 from the germline V gene are LGHNA and YNFKEQ. The CDR3 is made up of 16 amino acids. After removal of 4 bases from V and 3 bases from J, the junction contained 10 bases not matched to a gene. This CDR3 reads CASSPTGTSPFYEQYF. DNA of the CDR3: TGTGCCAGCAGCCCGACCGGGACTAGCCCCTTCTACGAGCAGTACTTC.

This chain joins TRBV7-9 and TRBJ1-2; D is uncertain. The CDR3 consists of 14 residues. V lost 3 bases, J lost 4 bases, and 12 bases lay in between. Germline CDR1 and CDR2: SEHNR and FQNEAQ (reference sequence). The CDR3 DNA sequence: TGTGCCAGCAGCTTTCTGGGCCTCCCCTATGGCTACACCTTC. Translation gives CASSFLGLPYGYTF.

The V gene is TRBV5-5, the J gene TRBJ1-2; 10 nucleotides align to TRBD1. Germline trimming cut 4 bases from V and 4 bases from J; bases unmatched to any gene: 7. There are 15 residues in the CDR3. Germline-derived CDR1 and CDR2 are SGHKS and YYEKEE (reference sequence). CDR3 loop: CASSAGQGVFYGYTF. CDR3 nucleotides: TGTGCCAGCAGCGCCGGACAGGGGGTTTTCTATGGCTACACCTTC.

J is TRBJ2-7 and V is TRBV5-1; 11 bases fit TRBD2. Germline V lookup: CDR1 SGHRS, CDR2 YFSETQ. CDR3 size: 17 residues. The V gene end was trimmed by 0 bases and the J gene end by 0 bases; junction bases not matched to a gene: 5. This chain's CDR3 is CASSLGLAGTFSYEQYF. CDR3 in DNA: TGCGCCAGCAGCTTGGGACTAGCGGGAACCTTCTCCTACGAGCAGTACTTC. Looking up the rest from reference TRBV5-1 and TRBJ2-7 gives the full variable domain: KAGVTQTPRYLIKTRGQQVTLSCSPISGHRSVSWYQQTPGQGLQFLFEYFSETQRNKGNFPGRFSGRQFSNSRSEMNVSTLELGDSALYLCASSLGLAGTFSYEQYFGPGTRLTVT.

Written as DNA, the CDR3 is TGTGCCAGCAGGCCAGGCGGGGGGTGGCAAGAGACCCAGTACTTC. Its translation is CASRPGGGWQETQYF. The J gene is TRBJ2-5, the V gene TRBV27, with 8 bases lining up with TRBD2. CDR1 is MNHEY, CDR2 SMNVEV, per germline (reference sequence). The ends lost 6 bases at V and 2 bases at J; junction bases unmatched: 8. The CDR3 contains 15 residues.

The J gene is TRBJ2-1, the V gene TRBV6-1; 8 positions agree with TRBD1. CDR3 length equals 15 residues. The junction had 15 bases not matched to a gene; V was cut back by 9 bases and J by 8 bases. CDR1 and CDR2 from the germline V gene are MNHNS and SASEGT. The CDR3 DNA is TGTGCCAGTCGAGTGTACCCCGGACAGGGCGATGAGCAGTTCTTC. Translating gives CASRVYPGQGDEQFF.

V gene TRBV28 combines with J gene TRBJ2-3; maybe TRBD1 (6 bases). CDR3 length equals 15 residues. V gave up 2 bases and J gave up 2 bases, with 11 bases separating them. The germline V gene has CDR1 MDHEN and CDR2 SYDVKM. CDR3: CASSLIDRITDTQYF. In DNA, the CDR3 is TGTGCCAGCAGTTTAATCGACAGGATCACAGATACGCAGTATTTT.

This clone occurred once. The chain has TRBV11-2 and TRBJ1-1; D perhaps matches TRBD1 (6 bases). This CDR3 has 17 amino acids. V was cut by 1 base and J by 1 base, with 16 bases left in between. The germline gives CDR1 SGHAT, CDR2 FQNNGV. The CDR3 DNA sequence: TGTGCCAGCAGCTTAGGCACCTGGGAACAGGGGAACACTGAAGCTTTCTTT. Protein: CASSLGTWEQGNTEAFF.

This rearrangement joins TRBV28 to TRBJ2-1, with TRBD2 matching over 10 bases. Germline lookup yields CDR1 MDHEN and CDR2 SYDVKM. Trimming removed 6 bases from V and 10 bases from J; junction bases left unmatched: 12. CDR3 length equals 15 residues. CDR3 in DNA: TGTGCCAGCAGGAGAGAGTTAGGACTAGCGGACGAGCAGTTCTTC. As protein: CASRRELGLADEQFF.

This chain connects TRBV2 to TRBJ1-5; TRBD1 matches at 8 bases. CDR1 is SNHLY, CDR2 FYNNEI, per germline. CDR3 length: 14 residues. V dropped 6 bases and J dropped 4; count of bases not matched to a gene: 5. The DNA for the CDR3 is TGTGCCAGCAGCTCCGACAGGGGTAATCAGCCCCAGCATTTT. Amino acids: CASSSDRGNQPQHF.

This clone was counted once. The chain combines TRBV18 with TRBJ2-7; 10 bases match TRBD2. CDR3 size: 20 residues. With 4 bases clipped from V and 2 bases from J, the junction kept 20 bases outside the gene matches. Germline-derived CDR1 and CDR2 are KGHSH and LQKENI. The CDR3 DNA reads TGTGCCAGCTCACATACAGGGCCCAGCGGGAGGGCCCGCATCACCTACGAGCAGTACTTC. Translating gives CASSHTGPSGRARITYEQYF.